These 17 T cell receptor beta chains were sequenced from one sample in a study of shared clonotypes between healthy human individuals. TCRdb's copy holds only in-frame clones and misses some; the assay was immunoSEQ multiplex PCR. The top ten hold roughly 12% of the sample, which has about 490,000 clones, 79% seen once. Specimen: PBMCs. These receptors originate from a woman aged 40 to 50 in good health. Some clones in this sample may be carry-over from other donors' samples.

The rearrangement joins TRBV2 to TRBJ2-1; tentatively, D is TRBD2 (5 bases). The CDR3 covers 14 residues. CDR1 and CDR2 from the germline V gene are SNHLY and FYNNEI. V was shortened by 8 bases and J by 0 bases, with 11 bases between the two germline ends. The CDR3 bases are TGTGCCAGCGAGCGGACGAGCTCCTACAATGAGCAGTTCTTC. Its translation: CASERTSSYNEQFF.

As regards this clone: Different DNA sequences within this sample yield the same CDR3. The chain combines TRBV11-3 with TRBJ2-2; D unclear. Germline V gene lookup returns CDR1 SGHNT and CDR2 YENEEA. Trimming removed 2 bases from V and 0 bases from J, with 4 bases in between. CDR3 length: 14 amino acids. The CDR3 DNA sequence: TGTGCCAGCAGCTTACTTTCGAACACCGGGGAGCTGTTTTTT. Translating it yields CASSLLSNTGELFF.

In this sample, this clone turned up a few times. Other DNA sequences of this sample code for an identical CDR3. This chain uses TRBV6-5 with TRBJ2-7; TRBD1 matches at 7 bases. V was pared by 6 bases and J by 2 bases, with 10 bases of the junction left unmatched. CDR3 length equals 15 residues. Germline loops: CDR1 MNHEY, CDR2 SVGAGI. Here the CDR3 DNA reads TGTGCCAGCAGAAACACAGGGGTCGGTACCTACGAGCAGTACTTC. As protein: CASRNTGVGTYEQYF.

This sequence joins TRBV5-4 and TRBJ1-2, with 9 bases that match TRBD1. Germline V gene lookup returns CDR1 SGHNT and CDR2 YYREEE (reference sequence). The CDR3 totals 12 residues. Trimming took 3 bases from V and 8 from J; bases not matched to a gene: 2. The CDR3 loop is CASSWTGEGYTF. CDR3 in DNA: TGTGCCAGCAGCTGGACAGGGGAGGGCTACACCTTC.

The genes are TRBV12-1 and TRBJ2-7; the table's D call of TRBD1 was not tested on the DNA. TRBV12-1 is a known pseudogene. CDR3 length: 16 amino acids. CDR3 region: CASRLTLDRAGYEQYF. The DNA for the CDR3 is TGTGCCAGCCGCCTAACCTTGGACAGGGCGGGCTACGAGCAGTACTTC.

This clone was recorded only once. This chain links TRBV18 with TRBJ2-1; D possibly corresponds to TRBD1 (5 bases). Germline CDR1 is KGHSH and CDR2 is LQKENI. CDR3 length: 15 residues. Trimming removed 1 base at V and 0 bases at J, with 7 bases between. This chain's CDR3 is CASSPQRGSYNEQFF. The CDR3 nucleotides read TGTGCCAGCTCACCACAAAGGGGCTCCTACAATGAGCAGTTCTTC.

The chain recombines TRBV6-1 with TRBJ2-2, with a weak D call TRBD1 (6 bases). V lost 1 base, J lost 5 bases, and 11 bases lay in between. CDR3 length: 15 amino acids. In germline, CDR1 is MNHNS, CDR2 SASEGT. The CDR3 loop is CASSEVTGRTGELFF. CDR3 DNA: TGTGCCAGCAGTGAAGTAACAGGGCGTACCGGGGAGCTGTTTTTT.

The chain is built from TRBV5-1 and TRBJ1-1; 9 bases align to TRBD1. The germline V gene encodes CDR1 SGHRS and CDR2 YFSETQ. CDR3 length equals 15 residues. J gave up 0 bases and V 4 bases, and 4 bases lay outside the gene matches. The CDR3 bases are TGCGCCAGCAGCGGGGACAGGGCTATGAACACTGAAGCTTTCTTT. It codes for CASSGDRAMNTEAFF.

V usage is TRBV9 and J usage is TRBJ2-7; D remains unclear. The V and J ends lost 0 bases and 3 bases respectively, with 13 bases between them. This CDR3 comprises 15 residues. Germline CDR1 is SGDLS and CDR2 is YYNGEE. The CDR3 coding sequence is TGTGCCAGCAGCGTAGGGGTGGCCCCCATCTACGAGCAGTACTTC. This translates into CASSVGVAPIYEQYF.

This clone was seen only a few times. V is TRBV30 and J is TRBJ2-3, with TRBD2 matching 8 bases. V lost 0 bases, J lost 6 bases, and 11 bases stayed unmatched. CDR1 is GTSNPN and CDR2 is SVGIG in the germline V gene (reference sequence). The CDR3 is 16 amino acids. In nucleotides, the CDR3 is TGTGCCTGGAGTGTTACGGGAGCGGGAGCGGGGGATACGCAGTATTTT. Translation: CAWSVTGAGAGDTQYF.

This clone has more than one count but fewer than ten. The chain couples TRBV9 to TRBJ2-5; unclear D gene. V was cut by 2 bases and J by 2 bases, with 10 bases left in between. Germline lookup yields CDR1 SGDLS and CDR2 YYNGEE. CDR3 length equals 14 residues. In DNA form, the CDR3 reads TGTGCCAGCAGCGTTTTTGGGGTTCAAGAGACCCAGTACTTC. Residues: CASSVFGVQETQYF.

Points on this clone: Other DNA variants within this sample encode the same CDR3. The chain employs TRBV9 and TRBJ2-5; D is possibly TRBD2 (5 bases). V was cut by 0 bases and J by 2 bases, with 5 bases left in between. Germline CDR1 is SGDLS and CDR2 is YYNGEE. CDR3 size: 13 residues. The CDR3 DNA reads TGTGCCAGCAGCGTAGGACTACAAGAGACCCAGTACTTC. Translated: CASSVGLQETQYF.

The rearrangement links TRBV28 to TRBJ2-3; TRBD2 aligns across 10 bases. In germline, CDR1 is MDHEN, CDR2 SYDVKM. The junction had 6 bases not matched to a gene; V was cut back by 4 bases and J by 2 bases. This CDR3 contains 16 residues. CDR3: CASSSRLAGFTDTQYF. CDR3 DNA: TGTGCCAGCAGTTCGAGACTAGCGGGTTTCACAGATACGCAGTATTTT.

The J gene is TRBJ1-4, the V gene TRBV7-8; D ambiguous. The V end was cut by 5 bases, the J end by 8 bases, with 12 bases between. The CDR3 consists of 13 residues. Germline-derived CDR1 and CDR2 are SGHVS and FQNEAQ. The CDR3 coding sequence is TGTGCCAGCAGCCAGATAGACGGAGAAAAACTGTTTTTT. This encodes CASSQIDGEKLFF.

In this sample, this clone turned up many times. Other nucleotide sequences from this sample produce the same CDR3. The chain has TRBV19 and TRBJ2-1; TRBD2 agrees at 7 bases. The V and J ends lost 3 bases and 2 bases, in that order; junction bases with no gene match: 4. CDR1 LNHDA and CDR2 SQIVND come from the germline V gene (reference sequence). There are 15 residues in the CDR3. The CDR3 bases are TGTGCCAGTAGTATTTCAGGACTAGCCTACAATGAGCAGTTCTTC. This gives the protein CASSISGLAYNEQFF.

In this sample, this clone turned up a few times. The V call is TRBV5-1, the J call TRBJ1-3, with D perhaps TRBD1 (6 bases). V shed 0 bases and J shed 4 bases, with 14 bases lying between them. The CDR3 contains 16 residues. The germline V gene has CDR1 SGHRS and CDR2 YFSETQ. CDR3 region: CASSLDLGARGNTIYF. The CDR3 nucleotides read TGCGCCAGCAGCTTGGATTTGGGGGCGCGGGGAAACACCATATATTTT.

The V call is TRBV7-8, the J call TRBJ2-5; D might be TRBD1 (5 bases). Trimming cost V 0 bases and J 5 bases, with 7 bases left between them. CDR1 and CDR2 (germline): SGHVS, FQNEAQ. This CDR3 comprises 13 residues. The CDR3 region has the DNA TGTGCCAGCAGCTTAGCACAGGCCGAGACCCAGTACTTC. It specifies CASSLAQAETQYF.